The 20 T cell receptor beta chains below all came from one sample that was sequenced in a study of blood T cell repertoires in COVID-19. Measured with immunoSEQ multiplex PCR; TCRdb has only the in-frame clones, and not every one. The sample holds 270,000 or so clones; 75% to 90% are singletons and the top ten take over 4%. The sample taken for sequencing was PBMCs or T cells enriched from blood (not recorded which). Receptors were obtained from a woman younger than 45 with acute COVID-19.

The rearrangement joins TRBV10-3 to TRBJ1-1, with D possibly being TRBD1 (6 bases). The CDR3 length is 12 residues. Trimming shortened V by 10 bases and J by 3 bases, and 12 bases separated the two germline ends. Germline loops: CDR1 ENHRY, CDR2 SYGVKD. As DNA, the CDR3 is TGTGCCACCCAAGGGGGGGACACTGAAGCTTTCTTT. Protein: CATQGGDTEAFF.

The chain is built from TRBV6-5 and TRBJ2-1; tentative D call: TRBD2 (5 bases). The V end lost 6 bases, the J end lost 6 bases, and 15 bases lay between the germline ends. Per the germline V gene, CDR1 is MNHEY and CDR2 is SVGAGI. This CDR3 has 14 amino acids. The CDR3 sequence is CASSYYGLPNEQFF. CDR3 nucleotides: TGTGCCAGCAGCTATTATGGACTCCCCAATGAGCAGTTCTTC.

The chain carries TRBV9 and TRBJ2-3, with a possible D match to TRBD1 (5 bases). The CDR3 length is 15 residues. CDR1 and CDR2 from the germline V gene are SGDLS and YYNGEE. Between the trimmed V and J ends, which lost 0 bases and 5 bases, there was a span of 13 bases. CDR3 nucleotides: TGTGCCAGCAGCGTAGTAGGGGAAACATTAGATACGCAGTATTTT. This encodes CASSVVGETLDTQYF.

The chain combines TRBV28 with TRBJ1-2; D remains unclear. CDR3 length: 14 residues. Germline V gene sequence: CDR1 MDHEN, CDR2 SYDVKM. V was shortened by 6 bases and J by 3 bases, with 14 bases between the two germline ends. Here the CDR3 reads CASSLGLLYYGYTF. CDR3 nucleotide sequence: TGTGCCAGCAGCCTTGGGCTCCTGTACTATGGCTACACCTTC.

The chain carries TRBV28 and TRBJ1-1, with D tentatively TRBD1 (6 bases). This CDR3 has 15 amino acids. Germline CDR1 is MDHEN and CDR2 is SYDVKM. V lost 8 bases to trimming and J lost 0 bases, with 16 bases between them. DNA of the CDR3: TGTGCCAGCGTTCTGGGGGGGGGCATGAACACTGAAGCTTTCTTT. This gives the protein CASVLGGGMNTEAFF. Variable domain in full (rest from reference TRBV28 and TRBJ1-1): DVKVTQSSRYLVKRTGEKVFLECVQDMDHENMFWYRQDPGLGLRLIYFSYDVKMKEKGDIPEGYSVSREKKERFSLILESASTNQTSMYLCASVLGGGMNTEAFFGQGTRLTVV.

The chain uses TRBV29-1 and TRBJ2-1, with 8 bases matching TRBD1. The CDR3 runs to 11 residues. CDR1 is SQVTM, CDR2 ANQGSEA, per germline. Trimming at V came to 3 bases and at J to 13 bases, leaving 5 bases not matched to a gene. CDR3 region: CSVDWQGAQFF. CDR3 DNA: TGCAGCGTTGACTGGCAGGGGGCCCAGTTCTTC.

This clone was recorded once. The chain combines TRBV6-2 or TRBV6-3 with TRBJ2-3; D unclear. V was trimmed by 2 bases and J by 4 bases, leaving 4 bases between them. This CDR3 has 12 amino acids. Per the germline V gene, CDR1 is MNHEY and CDR2 is SVGEGT. CDR3 nucleotides: TGTGCCAGCAGTTACCTTGCAGATACGCAGTATTTT. Protein: CASSYLADTQYF.

The chain uses TRBV28 and TRBJ1-6; 7 bases are a match to TRBD1. The CDR3 consists of 16 residues. The junction had 5 bases not matched to a gene; V was cut back by 3 bases and J by 3 bases. CDR1 and CDR2 from the germline V gene are MDHEN and SYDVKM. This chain's CDR3 is CASSLTGYNYNSPLHF. The CDR3 region has the DNA TGTGCCAGCAGTTTGACAGGGTATAACTATAATTCACCCCTCCACTTT.

V and J are TRBV3-1 (or the pseudogene TRBV3-2) and TRBJ2-1; TRBD2 aligns across 8 bases. Germline trimming cut 0 bases from V and 6 bases from J; bases unmatched to any gene: 1. The CDR3 is 14 amino acids. The V gene's germline CDR1 is LGHDT and CDR2 YNNKEL (reference sequence). CDR3 nucleotide sequence: TGTGCCAGCAGCCAAGACGGGGGGGGCAATGAGCAGTTCTTC. Protein product: CASSQDGGGNEQFF.

This clone was detected once. The chain has TRBV3-1 (or the pseudogene TRBV3-2) and TRBJ1-1; no reliable D call. This CDR3 region has 16 residues. Germline V gene data show CDR1 as LGHDT and CDR2 as YNNKEL (reference sequence). The germline V and J ends were trimmed by 0 bases and 3 bases, with 14 bases remaining between them. The CDR3 loop is CASSQDREIRDTEAFF. The CDR3 nucleotides are TGTGCCAGCAGCCAAGATCGGGAAATTCGTGACACTGAAGCTTTCTTT.

The chain carries TRBV6-5 and TRBJ2-1, with a weak D call TRBD2 (6 bases). The CDR3 totals 14 residues. Germline CDR1 and CDR2: MNHEY and SVGAGI. Trimming removed 6 bases at V and 5 bases at J, with 14 bases between. The CDR3 region has the DNA TGTGCCAGCAGGCGGGGCGGAGGCGACAATGAGCAGTTCTTC. This translates into CASRRGGGDNEQFF.

The rearrangement links TRBV5-1 to TRBJ2-7, with TRBD1 identical over 7 bases. The J segment lost 1 base and the V segment lost 6 bases, leaving 7 bases of the junction unmatched. This CDR3 spans 14 amino acids. Per the germline V gene, CDR1 is SGHRS and CDR2 is YFSETQ. CDR3 nucleotides: TGCGCCAGCACGATAGGACAGGATTCCTACGAGCAGTACTTC. It codes for CASTIGQDSYEQYF. The full variable domain, with the rest looked up from reference TRBV5-1 and TRBJ2-7, is KAGVTQTPRYLIKTRGQQVTLSCSPISGHRSVSWYQQTPGQGLQFLFEYFSETQRNKGNFPGRFSGRQFSNSRSEMNVSTLELGDSALYLCASTIGQDSYEQYFGPGTRLTVT.

This chain links TRBV4-2 with TRBJ2-1; TRBD2 agrees at 7 bases. Unmatched junction bases numbered 9, after V lost 1 base and J lost 6 bases. This CDR3 region has 16 residues. Germline V gene data show CDR1 as LGHNA and CDR2 as YNFKEQ. Written as DNA, the CDR3 is TGTGCCAGCAGCCAAGTAGGCGGGAGTCAACCCAATGAGCAGTTCTTC. Its protein product is CASSQVGGSQPNEQFF.

Here the CDR3 reads CASSARTGGNEKLFF. The CDR3 DNA sequence: TGTGCCAGCAGCGCTAGGACAGGGGGAAATGAAAAACTGTTTTTT. This rearrangement joins TRBV7-6 to TRBJ1-4; 10 bases line up with TRBD1. The CDR3 has 15 residues. The junction had 5 bases not matched to a gene; V was cut back by 5 bases and J by 5 bases. Germline V gene data show CDR1 as SGHVS and CDR2 as FNYEAQ.

This chain connects TRBV28 to TRBJ2-1, with D maybe TRBD1 (8 bases). V was shortened by 3 bases and J by 4 bases, with 13 bases between the two germline ends. The CDR3 runs to 15 residues. CDR1 and CDR2 (germline): MDHEN, SYDVKM. CDR3 DNA: TGTGCCAGCAGTTTTCGGGGGGACAGGTACAATGAGCAGTTCTTC. This gives the protein CASSFRGDRYNEQFF.

This chain links TRBV2 with TRBJ2-2; D not resolved. The germline V and J ends were trimmed by 3 bases and 5 bases, with 10 bases remaining between them. CDR3 length: 14 amino acids. Germline CDR1 SNHLY, CDR2 FYNNEI. As DNA, the CDR3 is TGTGCCAGCAGTGAGGCGGCCTGGACCGGGGAGCTGTTTTTT. Translated: CASSEAAWTGELFF.

The CDR3 coding sequence is TGTGCCATCAGTGACAGGGTGGACACCATATATTTT. It specifies CAISDRVDTIYF. The chain employs TRBV10-3 and TRBJ1-3, with a weak D call TRBD1 (5 bases). Trimming took 3 bases from V and 8 from J, leaving 8 bases between them. The germline CDR1 and CDR2 sequences are ENHRY and SYGVKD. CDR3 size: 12 residues.

The rearrangement uses TRBV18 and TRBJ2-7; weak D call: TRBD1 (5 bases). This CDR3 spans 13 amino acids. Trimming took 3 bases from V and 2 from J, leaving 8 bases between them. Germline V lookup: CDR1 KGHSH, CDR2 LQKENI. As DNA, the CDR3 is TGTGCCAGCTCACCTCTAGGGGCCTACGAGCAGTACTTC. Encoded protein: CASSPLGAYEQYF.

In its sample, this clone was seen once. V and J are TRBV6-5 and TRBJ2-7; 9 bases are shared with TRBD2. CDR3 length: 14 residues. Germline values: CDR1 MNHEY, CDR2 SVGAGI. The trim removed 0 bases at V and 7 bases at J, leaving 4 bases unmatched. In DNA, the CDR3 is TGTGCCAGCAGTTACTCGCTAGCGGGATGGGAGCAGTACTTC. As protein: CASSYSLAGWEQYF.

This chain links TRBV7-6 with TRBJ2-7, with D tentatively TRBD2 (5 bases). The CDR3 totals 15 residues. Trimming removed 1 base at V and 0 bases at J, with 10 bases between. CDR1 SGHVS and CDR2 FNYEAQ come from the germline V gene. CDR3 in DNA: TGTGCCAGCAGCTTAGAGCGGATGAACTCCTACGAGCAGTACTTC. Its protein product is CASSLERMNSYEQYF.